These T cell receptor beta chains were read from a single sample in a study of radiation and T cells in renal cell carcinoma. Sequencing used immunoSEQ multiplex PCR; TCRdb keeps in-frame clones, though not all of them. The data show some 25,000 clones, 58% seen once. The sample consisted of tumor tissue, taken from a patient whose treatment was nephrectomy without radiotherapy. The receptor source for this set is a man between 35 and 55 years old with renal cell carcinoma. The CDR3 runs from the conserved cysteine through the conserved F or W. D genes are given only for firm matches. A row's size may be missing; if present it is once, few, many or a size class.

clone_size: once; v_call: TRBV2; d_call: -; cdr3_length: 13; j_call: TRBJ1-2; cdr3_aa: CASSLQGSYGYTF; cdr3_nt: TGTGCCAGCAGCCTACAGGGTTCCTATGGCTACACCTTC
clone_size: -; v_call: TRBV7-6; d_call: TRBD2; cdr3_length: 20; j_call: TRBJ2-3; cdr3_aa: CASSSRRATSGTGDTDTQYF; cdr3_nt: TGTGCCAGCAGCTCCAGGAGAGCTACTAGCGGGACCGGAGACACAGATACGCAGTATTTT
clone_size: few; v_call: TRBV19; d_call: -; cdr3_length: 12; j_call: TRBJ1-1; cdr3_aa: CASSPRYTEAFF; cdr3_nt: TGTGCCAGTAGTCCCCGGTACACTGAAGCTTTCTTT
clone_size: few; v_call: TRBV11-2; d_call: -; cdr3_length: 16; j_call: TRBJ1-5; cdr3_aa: CASSLSAASLHQPQHF; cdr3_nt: TGTGCCAGCAGCTTATCGGCAGCCTCCCTCCATCAGCCCCAGCATTTT
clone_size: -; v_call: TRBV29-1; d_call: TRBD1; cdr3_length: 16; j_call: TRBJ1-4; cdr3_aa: CSVFSDRDATNEKLFF; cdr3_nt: TGCAGCGTTTTTTCGGACAGGGATGCAACTAATGAAAAACTGTTTTTT
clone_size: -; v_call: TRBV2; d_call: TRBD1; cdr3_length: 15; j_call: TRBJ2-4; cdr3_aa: CASSPDRGAKNIQYF; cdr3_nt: TGTGCCAGCAGCCCTGACAGGGGTGCCAAAAACATTCAGTACTTC
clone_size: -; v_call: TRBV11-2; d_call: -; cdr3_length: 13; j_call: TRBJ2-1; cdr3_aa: CASSLEGVGEQFF; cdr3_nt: TGTGCCAGCAGCTTAGAGGGGGTGGGTGAGCAGTTCTTC
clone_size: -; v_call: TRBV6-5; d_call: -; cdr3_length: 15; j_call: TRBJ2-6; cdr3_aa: CASNSRLTGANVLTF; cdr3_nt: TGTGCCAGCAATAGTAGGCTTACAGGGGCCAACGTCCTGACTTTC
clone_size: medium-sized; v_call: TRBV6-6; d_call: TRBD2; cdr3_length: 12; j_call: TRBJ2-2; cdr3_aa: CASTLAAGELFF; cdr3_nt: TGTGCCAGCACCCTAGCGGCCGGGGAGCTGTTTTTT
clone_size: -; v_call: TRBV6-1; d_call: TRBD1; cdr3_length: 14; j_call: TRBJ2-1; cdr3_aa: CASRRGPANNEQFF; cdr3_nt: TGTGCCAGCAGGAGGGGGCCGGCCAACAATGAGCAGTTCTTC
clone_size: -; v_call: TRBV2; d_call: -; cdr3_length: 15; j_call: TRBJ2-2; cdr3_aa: CASRVFGPNTGELFF; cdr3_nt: TGTGCCAGTAGGGTGTTCGGTCCGAACACCGGGGAGCTGTTTTTT
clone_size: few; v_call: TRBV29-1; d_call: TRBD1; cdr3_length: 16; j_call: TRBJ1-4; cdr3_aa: CSVLGRTGGDREKLFF; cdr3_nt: TGCAGCGTTCTCGGGAGGACAGGGGGGGATAGAGAAAAACTGTTTTTT
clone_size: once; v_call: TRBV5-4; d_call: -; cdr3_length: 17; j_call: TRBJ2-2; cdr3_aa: CASSSIHRSGAGGELFF; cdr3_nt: TGTGCCAGCAGCTCAATCCACCGATCAGGGGCGGGCGGGGAGCTGTTTTTT
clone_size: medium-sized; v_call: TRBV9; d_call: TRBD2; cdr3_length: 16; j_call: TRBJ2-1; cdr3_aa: CASSVGPSGRGDEQFF; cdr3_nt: TGTGCCAGCAGCGTAGGTCCTAGCGGGAGAGGCGATGAGCAGTTCTTC
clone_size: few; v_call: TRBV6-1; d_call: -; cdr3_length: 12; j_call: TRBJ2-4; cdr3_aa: CASTKGSGIQYF; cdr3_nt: TGTGCCAGCACCAAGGGGTCTGGCATTCAGTACTTC
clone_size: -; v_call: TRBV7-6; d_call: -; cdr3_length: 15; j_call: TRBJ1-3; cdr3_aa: CASSLGFSSGNTIYF; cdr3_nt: TGTGCCAGCAGCTTGGGTTTCAGCTCTGGAAACACCATATATTTT
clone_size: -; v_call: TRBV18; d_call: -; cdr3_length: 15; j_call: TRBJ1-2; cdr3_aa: CASSSTRREYYGYTF; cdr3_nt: TGTGCCAGCTCATCAACACGGCGGGAATATTATGGCTACACCTTC
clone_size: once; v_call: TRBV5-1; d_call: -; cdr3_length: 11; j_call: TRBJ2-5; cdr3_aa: CASRQEETQYF; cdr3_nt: TGCGCCAGCAGGCAGGAAGAGACCCAGTACTTC
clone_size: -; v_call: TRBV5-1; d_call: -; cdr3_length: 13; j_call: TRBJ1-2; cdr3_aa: CASSLTEGYGYTF; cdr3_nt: TGCGCCAGCAGCTTGACGGAGGGCTATGGCTACACCTTC
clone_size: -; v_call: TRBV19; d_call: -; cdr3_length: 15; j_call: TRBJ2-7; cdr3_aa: CASSIDSQSSYEQYF; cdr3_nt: TGTGCCAGTAGTATAGACTCGCAGAGCTCCTACGAGCAGTACTTC
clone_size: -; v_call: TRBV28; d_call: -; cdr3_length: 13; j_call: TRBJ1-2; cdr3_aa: CASRSGTPLGYTF; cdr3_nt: TGTGCCAGCAGATCCGGGACGCCCCTTGGCTACACCTTC
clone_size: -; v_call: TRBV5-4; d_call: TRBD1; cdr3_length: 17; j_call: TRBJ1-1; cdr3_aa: CASSLAGVGQLNTEAFF; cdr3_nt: TGTGCCAGCAGCCTGGCAGGGGTGGGACAGCTCAACACTGAAGCTTTCTTT
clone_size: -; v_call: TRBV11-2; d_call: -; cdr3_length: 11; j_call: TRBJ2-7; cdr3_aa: CASSLYDEQYF; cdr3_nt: TGTGCCAGCAGCTTATACGACGAGCAGTACTTC
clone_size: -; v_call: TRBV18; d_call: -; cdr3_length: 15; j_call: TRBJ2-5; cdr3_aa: CASLQNTGYGETQYF; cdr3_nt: TGTGCCAGCCTACAAAATACAGGGTACGGCGAGACCCAGTACTTC
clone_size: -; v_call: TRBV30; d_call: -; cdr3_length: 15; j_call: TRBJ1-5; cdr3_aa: CAWSVGGTPNQPQHF; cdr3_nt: TGTGCCTGGAGTGTAGGGGGGACCCCGAATCAGCCCCAGCATTTT
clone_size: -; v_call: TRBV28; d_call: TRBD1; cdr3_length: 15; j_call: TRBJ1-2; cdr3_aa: CASSPRQGFGYGYTF; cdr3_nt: TGTGCCAGCAGTCCTAGACAGGGATTTGGGTATGGCTACACCTTC
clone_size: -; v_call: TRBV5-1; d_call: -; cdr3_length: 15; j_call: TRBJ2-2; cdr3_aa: CASHTGGTNTGELFF; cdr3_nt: TGCGCCAGCCACACAGGCGGGACGAACACCGGGGAGCTGTTTTTT
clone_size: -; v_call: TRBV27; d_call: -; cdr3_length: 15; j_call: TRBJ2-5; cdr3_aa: CASTQKGVLGETQYF; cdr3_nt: TGTGCCAGCACCCAAAAAGGGGTATTGGGGGAGACCCAGTACTTC